This is a list of T cell receptor beta chains from one sample in a study of blood T cell repertoires in COVID-19. TCRdb's copy holds only in-frame clones and misses some; the assay was immunoSEQ multiplex PCR. The sample shows approximately 140,000 clones, about 90% of them seen only once. Sample: PBMCs or T cells enriched from blood (not recorded which). The source of these receptors is a woman in her 40s who had been exposed to COVID-19. The CDR3 runs from the conserved cysteine through the conserved F or W. The D gene is left open where the match is weak. For some rows the clone size is stated as once, few or many, or as a class when expanded; others skip it.

d_call,clone_size,j_call,v_call,cdr3_nt,cdr3_aa
TRBD1,NA,TRBJ2-7,TRBV10-3,TGTGCCATCTCCGGGACAGGGAGTTTTGGGGAGCAGTACTTC,CAISGTGSFGEQYF
NA,NA,TRBJ2-7,TRBV2,TGTGCCAGCAGGACAAGCTACGAGCAGTACTTC,CASRTSYEQYF
TRBD1,few,TRBJ1-6,TRBV12-3/TRBV12-4,TGTGCCAGTAGGGGGCTCCGAAATTCACCCCTCCACTTT,CASRGLRNSPLHF
TRBD1,NA,TRBJ2-1,TRBV27,TGTGCCAGCAGTTTAGGTACAGGGGGCCGGCAGTTCTTC,CASSLGTGGRQFF
TRBD1,NA,TRBJ1-1,TRBV7-8,TGTGCCAGCAGCCGTCAGGGGGGCACTGAAGCTTTCTTT,CASSRQGGTEAFF
NA,NA,TRBJ1-5,TRBV28,TGTGCCAGCAGTTACGGGGCCAACCTGGGGGCAGATAATAGCAATCAGCCCCAGCATTTT,CASSYGANLGADNSNQPQHF
NA,NA,TRBJ2-6,TRBV7-9,TGTGCCAGCAGCCCCGGGACACTGACTGGGGCCAACGTCCTGACTTTC,CASSPGTLTGANVLTF
NA,once,TRBJ2-5,TRBV21-1,TGTGCCAGCAGCAAGGAGGGAAGGGAGACCCAGTACTTC,CASSKEGRETQYF
NA,NA,TRBJ1-5,TRBV9,TGTGCCAGCAGCGTTGAGGGTGAGCAGCCCCAGCATTTT,CASSVEGEQPQHF
NA,NA,TRBJ2-2,TRBV7-2,TGTGCCAGCAGCTTACCCCTAGATACCGGGGAGCTGTTTTTT,CASSLPLDTGELFF
TRBD1,NA,TRBJ1-1,TRBV6-2/TRBV6-3,TGTGCCAGCAGTGCCGACAGGGGGCCTGAAGCTTTCTTT,CASSADRGPEAFF
NA,NA,TRBJ2-2,TRBV6-5,TGTGCCAGCACGACAGGAACCGGGGAGCTGTTTTTT,CASTTGTGELFF
TRBD1,NA,TRBJ2-3,TRBV19,TGTGCCAGTAGTCCCCCCCGGGACAGGAACACAGATACGCAGTATTTT,CASSPPRDRNTDTQYF